This TCR beta chain was obtained from a study of regulatory T cells in long-lasting Graves disease. Study at large: By definition, persistent Graves' disease involved antithyroid drugs for over 5 years alongside positive TSH receptor antibodies. Study-wide findings and caveats: Favored gene segments in persistent disease were TRBV28, TRBJ1-2 and TRBJ2-5. Accuracy may have suffered from the small sample size.

This sample's time point: persistent/refractory GD, antithyroid drugs over 5 years with positive TRAb. PBMC RNA was the source of the TCR library. This CDR3 spans 14 amino acids. The V end lost 6 bases, the J end lost 4 bases, and 15 bases lay between the germline ends. Germline V CDR1 and CDR2: MNHNS, SASEGT. In this sample, this clonotype turned up many times. Its cognate antigen is unknown. Library construction for TCR beta used iRepertoire HTBI primers and Arm-PCR of CDR3 regions. TCRdb reprocessed the multiplex PCR reads via MiXCR and lists one record per CDR3 protein. The sample records fewer than 550,000 distinct CDR3 sequences, around a fifth being singletons.

This sample comprised peripheral blood mononuclear cells (PBMCs), obtained when the disease was refractory, from a patient treated with antithyroid drugs. The TCR comes from a female donor with Graves disease. This rearrangement joins TRBV6-1 to TRBJ1-1; the D gene is possibly TRBD1 (5 bases). The CDR3 DNA follows: TGTGCCAGCAGCAAAGACAGATTCGGCACTGAAGCTTTCTTT. Protein sequence: CASSKDRFGTEAFF.